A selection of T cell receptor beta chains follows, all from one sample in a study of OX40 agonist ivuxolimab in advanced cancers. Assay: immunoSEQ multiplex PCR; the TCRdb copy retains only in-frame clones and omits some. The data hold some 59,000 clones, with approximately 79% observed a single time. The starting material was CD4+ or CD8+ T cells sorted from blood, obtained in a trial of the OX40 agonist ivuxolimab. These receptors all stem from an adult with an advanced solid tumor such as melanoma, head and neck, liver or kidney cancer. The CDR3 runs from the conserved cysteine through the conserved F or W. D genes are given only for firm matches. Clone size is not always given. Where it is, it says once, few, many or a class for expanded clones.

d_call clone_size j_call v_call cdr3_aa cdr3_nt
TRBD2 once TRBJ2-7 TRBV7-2 CASSLAGTSGSVGQYF TGTGCCAGCAGCTTAGCGGGGACTAGCGGGAGTGTCGGGCAGTACTTC
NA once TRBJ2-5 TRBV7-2 CASSLNRGQETQYF TGTGCCAGCAGCTTAAATAGAGGACAAGAGACCCAGTACTTC
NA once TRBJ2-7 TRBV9 CASSVGRTISYEQYF TGTGCCAGCAGCGTAGGTCGGACGATATCCTACGAGCAGTACTTC
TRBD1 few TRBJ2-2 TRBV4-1 CASSQGAGTGSAGELFF TGCGCCAGCAGCCAAGGTGCCGGGACAGGATCTGCCGGGGAGCTGTTTTTT
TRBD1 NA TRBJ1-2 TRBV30 CAWHRDRPYGYTF TGTGCCTGGCACCGGGACAGACCCTATGGCTACACCTTC
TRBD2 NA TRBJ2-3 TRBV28 CASSLYGLAGGEGTQYF TGTGCCAGCAGTCTCTACGGCTTGGCGGGGGGGGAGGGTACGCAGTATTTT
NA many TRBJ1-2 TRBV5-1 CASSLALADYGYTF TGCGCCAGCAGCTTGGCCTTAGCAGACTATGGCTACACCTTC
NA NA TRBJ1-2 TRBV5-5 CASSFGGTLPFYGYTF TGTGCCAGCAGCTTCGGCGGGACATTGCCTTTTTATGGCTACACCTTC
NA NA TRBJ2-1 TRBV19 CASSMRGDYNEQFF TGTGCCAGTAGTATGAGGGGGGATTACAATGAGCAGTTCTTC
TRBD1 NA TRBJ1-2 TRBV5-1 CASSLSGGDYGYTF TGCGCCAGCAGCCTCTCAGGGGGCGACTATGGCTACACCTTC
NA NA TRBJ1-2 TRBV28 CASSSSPLNYGYTF TGTGCCAGCAGTTCCTCCCCCCTGAACTATGGCTACACCTTC
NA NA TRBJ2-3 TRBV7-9 CASSLAGNPTDTQYF TGTGCCAGCAGCTTAGCAGGGAATCCCACAGATACGCAGTATTTT
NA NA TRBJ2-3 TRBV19 CASSMRAGWTDTQYF TGTGCCAGTAGTATGAGGGCAGGGTGGACAGATACGCAGTATTTT
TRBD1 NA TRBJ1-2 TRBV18 CASSQGQEGGYTF TGTGCCAGCTCACAGGGACAGGAGGGTGGCTACACCTTC
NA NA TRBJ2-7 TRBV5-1 CASSPRTRGYEQYF TGCGCCAGCAGCCCGCGGACGAGGGGGTACGAGCAGTACTTC
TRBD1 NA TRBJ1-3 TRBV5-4 CASSTRDSELSGNTIYF TGTGCCAGCAGCACCCGGGACAGCGAGCTCTCTGGAAACACCATATATTTT
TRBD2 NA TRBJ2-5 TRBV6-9 CASSRDRTRQETQYF TGTGCCAGCAGCAGAGACCGGACTAGGCAAGAGACCCAGTACTTC
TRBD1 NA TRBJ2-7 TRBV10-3 CAISESRTGIYEQYF TGTGCCATCAGTGAGTCCCGGACAGGAATCTACGAGCAGTACTTC
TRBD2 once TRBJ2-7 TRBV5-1 CASSFSASGIYEQYF TGCGCCAGCAGCTTTTCTGCTAGCGGGATCTACGAGCAGTACTTC
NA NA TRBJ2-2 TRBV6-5 CASKSSRNTGELFF TGTGCCAGCAAATCCTCGAGGAACACCGGGGAGCTGTTTTTT
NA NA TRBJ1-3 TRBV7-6 CASSLGGALSGNTIYF TGTGCCAGCAGCTTAGGTGGGGCCCTCTCTGGAAACACCATATATTTT
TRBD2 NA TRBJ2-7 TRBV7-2 CASSPGTSGPHEQYF TGTGCCAGCAGCCCTGGGACTAGCGGGCCCCACGAGCAGTACTTC